One and the same sample provided the 29 T cell receptor beta chains below, sequenced in a study of siplizumab effects on memory and regulatory T cells. Here immunoSEQ multiplex PCR was the method, and the copy in TCRdb shows in-frame clones only, minus some. The sample has nearly 95,000 clones, over 85% seen once. Input material: non-Treg CD4+ T cells sorted from blood. These receptors were collected from a human donor in good health.

The chain recombines TRBV29-1 with TRBJ2-1; 9 bases map to TRBD1. Germline values: CDR1 SQVTM, CDR2 ANQGSEA. The CDR3 is made up of 11 amino acids. V shed 6 bases and J 9 bases; nucleotides not matched to a gene: 3. The CDR3 bases are TGCAGCGTGGGGACAGGGATTGAGCAGTTCTTC. Translated, it gives CSVGTGIEQFF.

V and J are TRBV5-6 and TRBJ1-1, with unresolved D. The germline CDR1 and CDR2 sequences are SGHDT and YYEEEE. The CDR3 totals 13 residues. The V and J ends lost 0 bases and 8 bases respectively, with 11 bases between them. The CDR3 loop is CASSLGSSDEAFF. CDR3 sequence (DNA): TGTGCCAGCAGCTTGGGCTCTTCTGACGAAGCTTTCTTT.

This clone was detected once. The junction does not match germline at one end; this may be a read error. CDR3 DNA: TGTGCTAGCAGCGGTAGCGGACGCACAGATACGCAGTATTTT. The encoded protein is CASSGSGRTDTQYF. The V call is TRBV7-7, the J call TRBJ2-3; weak D call: TRBD2 (6 bases). From germline, CDR1 is SSHAT and CDR2 FNYEAQ (reference sequence). The CDR3 loop spans 14 amino acids.

The rearrangement uses TRBV5-1 and TRBJ2-7; D might be TRBD1 (6 bases). V lost 0 bases to trimming and J lost 6 bases, with 16 bases between them. Germline V CDR1 and CDR2: SGHRS, YFSETQ. This CDR3 spans 15 amino acids. The CDR3 DNA reads TGCGCCAGCAGCTTGGTTTGGGACAAGGCGGCCGAGCAGTACTTC. It specifies CASSLVWDKAAEQYF.

The chain links TRBV19 to TRBJ1-5; D gene unclear. The V end lost 5 bases, the J end lost 4 bases, and 15 bases lay between the germline ends. Germline V lookup: CDR1 LNHDA, CDR2 SQIVND (reference sequence). The CDR3 extends over 15 amino acids. In DNA, the CDR3 is TGTGCCAGTAGTCCCCTGACACGGGTGAATCAGCCCCAGCATTTT. Translation gives CASSPLTRVNQPQHF.

The J gene is TRBJ2-3, the V gene TRBV2, with D tentatively TRBD1 or TRBD2 (5 bases each). Per the germline V gene, CDR1 is SNHLY and CDR2 is FYNNEI. The CDR3 totals 13 residues. The V end lost 4 bases, the J end lost 2 bases, and 7 bases lay between the germline ends. The CDR3 DNA follows: TGTGCCAGCAGTGGGGGACCCACAGATACGCAGTATTTT. Its protein product is CASSGGPTDTQYF.

This rearrangement joins TRBV11-2 to TRBJ1-1; D remains ambiguous. Per the germline V gene, CDR1 is SGHAT and CDR2 is FQNNGV. Trimming left V 4 bases short and J 4 bases short, with 13 bases between. The CDR3 is 14 amino acids. The CDR3 nucleotides read TGTGCCAGCAGCTATAGTGGGGTAGGCACTGAAGCTTTCTTT. This sequence encodes CASSYSGVGTEAFF.

The genes are TRBV4-1 and TRBJ2-1; TRBD2 is a possible D gene (5 bases). CDR1 is MGHRA and CDR2 is YSYEKL in the germline V gene. The CDR3 is made up of 15 amino acids. The V end was cut by 4 bases, the J end by 4 bases, with 14 bases between. CDR3 bases: TGCGCCAGCAGCCTAGTCGGCCTAGCATACAATGAGCAGTTCTTC. This encodes CASSLVGLAYNEQFF.

The genes are TRBV30 and TRBJ1-1, with D tentatively TRBD1 (5 bases). The germline CDR1 and CDR2 sequences are GTSNPN and SVGIG (reference sequence). The ends were cut back, 8 bases at V and 6 bases at J, with 22 bases in the middle. The CDR3 is 14 residues long. CDR3 sequence (DNA): TGTGCCGCACGTGCGGGGCAGGGTACCGCTGAAGCTTTCTTT. Its translation is CAARAGQGTAEAFF.

V usage is TRBV25-1 and J usage is TRBJ2-7; TRBD2 aligns across 7 bases. The J segment lost 3 bases and the V segment lost 4 bases, leaving 3 bases of the junction unmatched. This CDR3 has 13 amino acids. Germline V CDR1 and CDR2: MGHDK, SYGVNS. The CDR3 sequence is CASSGGGYYEQYF. As DNA, the CDR3 is TGTGCCAGCAGTGGGGGGGGATACTACGAGCAGTACTTC.

This chain links TRBV5-1 with TRBJ1-2, with 7 bases identical to TRBD1. CDR1 is SGHRS, CDR2 YFSETQ, per germline. The J segment lost 2 bases and the V segment lost 2 bases, leaving 6 bases of the junction unmatched. This CDR3 is built from 15 residues. CDR3 region: CASSLQGSTNYGYTF. The CDR3 nucleotides read TGCGCCAGCAGCTTACAGGGGTCTACCAACTATGGCTACACCTTC.

This chain links TRBV4-2 with TRBJ2-1; the D call may be TRBD1 or TRBD2 (5 bases each). Germline assignment: CDR1 LGHNA and CDR2 YNFKEQ. CDR3 size: 16 residues. With 0 bases removed from V and 8 bases from J, the gap between germline ends came to 17 bases. Written as DNA, the CDR3 is TGTGCCAGCAGCCAAGAGACCGGGGCCAGAGGGGATGAGCAGTTCTTC. Translation gives CASSQETGARGDEQFF.

V and J are TRBV6-1 and TRBJ2-1, with D perhaps TRBD1 (6 bases). The CDR3 has 11 residues. Germline values: CDR1 MNHNS, CDR2 SASEGT. The germline V and J ends were trimmed by 3 bases and 16 bases, with 13 bases remaining between them. This chain's CDR3 is CASSERGQSFF. CDR3 nucleotide sequence: TGTGCCAGCAGTGAGAGGGGACAATCTTTCTTC.

V usage is TRBV4-2 and J usage is TRBJ2-5, with a weak D call TRBD2 (5 bases). The end of the DNA aligns better with TRBJ2-7, so the J call may be wrong. Germline V gene data show CDR1 as LGHNA and CDR2 as YNFKEQ. CDR3 length equals 17 residues. CDR3 in amino acids: CASSPRPWSGEGYEQYF. CDR3 nucleotides: TGTGCCAGCAGCCCACGACCGTGGTCCGGAGAGGGCTACGAGCAGTACTTC.

V usage is TRBV11-2 and J usage is TRBJ2-4, with D perhaps matching TRBD1 (5 bases). The CDR3 sequence is 13 residues long. Germline CDR1 is SGHAT and CDR2 is FQNNGV. V lost 5 bases to trimming and J lost 2 bases, with 7 bases between them. This chain's CDR3 is CASSLDTKNIQYF. The CDR3 DNA reads as TGTGCCAGCAGCCTGGACACCAAAAACATTCAGTACTTC. The full variable domain, in which reference TRBV11-2 and TRBJ2-4 provide the parts outside the CDR3, is EAGVAQSPRYKIIEKRQSVAFWCNPISGHATLYWYQQILGQGPKLLIQFQNNGVVDDSQLPKDRFSAERLKGVDSTLKIQPAKLEDSAVYLCASSLDTKNIQYFGAGTRLSVL.

This chain joins TRBV2 and TRBJ1-4, with D unclear. Germline values: CDR1 SNHLY, CDR2 FYNNEI. The CDR3 spans 16 residues. With 4 bases removed from V and 7 bases from J, the gap between germline ends came to 19 bases. CDR3 sequence (DNA): TGTGCCAGCAGTGGAGATCTGGGGTCGAGTGGTGAAAAACTGTTTTTT. It encodes CASSGDLGSSGEKLFF.

Regarding this clone: Other DNA sequences in the sample encode the same CDR3. The gene calls are TRBV7-2 and TRBJ2-3; D possibly corresponds to TRBD2 (6 bases). This CDR3 region has 18 residues. V lost 3 bases to trimming and J lost 2 bases, with 21 bases between them. The germline V gene encodes CDR1 SGHTA and CDR2 FQGNSA. The CDR3 here is CASSLRGGVGFPTDTQYF. In nucleotides, the CDR3 is TGTGCCAGCAGCTTGAGGGGAGGAGTCGGGTTCCCCACAGATACGCAGTATTTT. The full variable domain, its missing parts supplied by reference TRBV7-2 and TRBJ2-3, is GAGVSQSPSNKVTEKGKDVELRCDPISGHTALYWYRQSLGQGLEFLIYFQGNSAPDKSGLPSDRFSAERTGGSVSTLTIQRTQQEDSAVYLCASSLRGGVGFPTDTQYFGPGTRLTVL.

Only one count was recorded for this clone. The rearrangement uses TRBV6-5 and TRBJ2-5, with 9 bases matching TRBD2. With V trimmed by 6 bases and J by 2 bases, 4 bases remained unmatched. This CDR3 has 14 residues. Germline V gene data show CDR1 as MNHEY and CDR2 as SVGAGI. As DNA, the CDR3 is TGTGCCAGCAGCCCTAGCGGGACTCAAGAGACCCAGTACTTC. This translates into CASSPSGTQETQYF.

V gene TRBV5-5 combines with J gene TRBJ2-1; D is perhaps TRBD2 (6 bases). The V end was cut by 6 bases, the J end by 7 bases, with 23 bases between. The CDR3 is 16 amino acids. Looked up from germline, CDR1 is SGHKS and CDR2 is YYEKEE (reference sequence). The CDR3 DNA follows: TGTGCCAGCACCCAAAATAAGGGACTCCTCGGGAATGAGCAGTTCTTC. This translates into CASTQNKGLLGNEQFF.

The genes are TRBV15 and TRBJ2-7; 8 bases line up with TRBD2. The CDR3 totals 15 residues. V lost 2 bases to trimming and J lost 0 bases; unmatched junction nucleotides: 3. Germline V lookup: CDR1 LNHNV, CDR2 YYDKDF (reference sequence). CDR3 loop: CATSRPSGYSYEQYF. The CDR3 DNA is TGTGCCACCAGCAGACCTAGCGGGTACTCCTACGAGCAGTACTTC. The full variable domain, with the rest looked up from reference TRBV15 and TRBJ2-7, is DAMVIQNPRYQVTQFGKPVTLSCSQTLNHNVMYWYQQKSSQAPKLLFHYYDKDFNNEADTPDNFQSRRPNTSFCFLDIRSPGLGDTAMYLCATSRPSGYSYEQYFGPGTRLTVT.

The chain is built from TRBV2 and TRBJ1-1; 8 nucleotides align to TRBD1. The CDR3 has 14 amino acids. Germline trimming cut 2 bases from V and 4 bases from J; bases unmatched to any gene: 3. Germline V CDR1 and CDR2: SNHLY, FYNNEI. The CDR3 spells CASSEQGASTEAFF. CDR3 DNA: TGTGCCAGCAGTGAACAGGGGGCCAGCACTGAAGCTTTCTTT.

The rearrangement uses TRBV15 and TRBJ2-3, with 10 bases matching TRBD2. The length of the CDR3 is 16 residues. The junction had 6 bases not matched to a gene; V was cut back by 4 bases and J by 2 bases. Germline loops: CDR1 LNHNV, CDR2 YYDKDF (reference sequence). For the CDR3, the DNA is TGTGCCACCAGCACGCGACTAGCGGGTTACACAGATACGCAGTATTTT. It yields the protein CATSTRLAGYTDTQYF.

The chain couples TRBV6-1 to TRBJ2-7; D remains unclear. There are 14 residues in the CDR3. V was clipped by 2 bases and J by 3 bases, with 11 bases between them. Germline-derived CDR1 and CDR2 are MNHNS and SASEGT. The chain's CDR3 is CASSEQPKSYEQYF. CDR3 DNA: TGTGCCAGCAGTGAACAACCCAAGAGCTACGAGCAGTACTTC.

The chain combines TRBV6-5 with TRBJ1-2; the D is unclear. With 7 bases removed from V and 4 bases from J, the gap between germline ends came to 10 bases. CDR1 and CDR2 (germline): MNHEY, SVGAGI. CDR3 size: 12 residues. The chain's CDR3 is CASMEGGYGYTF. The CDR3 DNA sequence: TGTGCCAGCATGGAGGGTGGCTATGGCTACACCTTC.

The chain links TRBV5-8 to TRBJ1-3; no firm D call. Germline values: CDR1 SGHTS, CDR2 YDEGEE. With 4 bases removed from V and 0 bases from J, the gap between germline ends came to 8 bases. The CDR3 is 14 amino acids. Here the CDR3 DNA reads TGTGCCAGCAGCCCTAGGGTCTCTGGAAACACCATATATTTT. This gives the protein CASSPRVSGNTIYF.

V gene TRBV10-3 combines with J gene TRBJ1-2; D is undetermined. V lost 10 bases and J lost 7, with 13 bases in between. This CDR3 is 11 amino acids long. CDR1 and CDR2 (germline): ENHRY, SYGVKD. The CDR3 here is CATAGRAGYTF. The CDR3 bases are TGTGCCACCGCCGGGCGAGCTGGCTACACCTTC.

This chain joins TRBV6-6 and TRBJ2-3; no reliable D call. CDR3 size: 12 residues. Germline loops: CDR1 MNHNY, CDR2 SVGAGI (reference sequence). The germline V and J ends were trimmed by 7 bases and 7 bases, with 12 bases remaining between them. CDR3 nucleotide sequence: TGTGCCAGCACCAACGATATGTATACGCAGTATTTT. It codes for CASTNDMYTQYF.

The chain uses TRBV6-5 and TRBJ1-6; D may be TRBD1 (5 bases). Trimming took off 8 bases at V and 0 bases at J, with 11 bases between the two ends. The CDR3 is made up of 15 amino acids. Germline assignment: CDR1 MNHEY and CDR2 SVGAGI. CDR3 DNA sequence: TGTGCCAGCTCGCGCGGGGGCTCCTATAATTCACCCCTCCACTTT. It encodes CASSRGGSYNSPLHF.

The rearrangement links TRBV7-2 to TRBJ2-5; TRBD1 is a possible D gene (5 bases). The germline gives CDR1 SGHTA, CDR2 FQGNSA. The CDR3 totals 13 residues. The V end lost 5 bases, the J end lost 0 bases, and 7 bases lay between the germline ends. CDR3 sequence: CASSRQNQETQYF. The CDR3 DNA reads TGTGCCAGCAGCCGACAGAACCAAGAGACCCAGTACTTC. The variable domain in full, completed from reference TRBV7-2 and TRBJ2-5, reads GAGVSQSPSNKVTEKGKDVELRCDPISGHTALYWYRQSLGQGLEFLIYFQGNSAPDKSGLPSDRFSAERTGGSVSTLTIQRTQQEDSAVYLCASSRQNQETQYFGPGTRLLVL.